This T cell receptor (beta chain) appears in the sequencing data of a study of cytomegalovirus exposure and HLA in healthy donors. The PCR was carried out with 60 Vbeta primers and 13 Jbeta primers. Using immunoSEQ multiplex PCR, the repertoire was profiled, and TCRdb retains in-frame clones only, with some absent. The table shows over 150,000 clones, with about 83% occurring only once. From germline, CDR1 is MDHEN and CDR2 SYDVKM. This CDR3 contains 16 residues. The trim removed 6 bases at V and 7 bases at J, leaving 18 bases unmatched. This rearrangement joins TRBV28 to TRBJ2-7; 7 nucleotides align to TRBD1. This TCR derives from a woman aged 35 to 49 in good health and CMV-seronegative. Sequenced input: PBMCs. The CDR3 bases are TGTGCCAGCAGGGGACGGAGAAGGGGGCCCATTGAAGAGCAGTACTTC. The encoded protein is CASRGRRRGPIEEQYF.